This T cell receptor beta chain was captured by sequencing in a study of cytomegalovirus exposure and HLA in healthy donors. Findings and limits, study-wide: Later analysis demonstrated an association between a missense DCLRE1C variant and TCR beta V- and J-gene trimming. HLA restriction was apparent for most CMV-associated TCR beta chains in a later analysis. It was approximately 170 TCR beta chains that were listed as cytomegalovirus-associated. In vitro work confirmed that a few CMV-associated chains recognize CMV antigens.

The CDR3 sequence is 13 residues long. Trimming took off 4 bases at V and 0 bases at J, with 6 bases between the two ends. CDR1 and CDR2 (germline): LNHDA, SQIVND (reference sequence). Researchers ran the PCR with 60 Vbeta and 13 Jbeta primers. The repertoire was sequenced with immunoSEQ multiplex PCR; TCRdb's copy has only in-frame clones and lacks some. Altogether about 130,000 clones are present, 80% being singletons, with the ten largest covering 4% to 4.5%. Turning to this clone: Its antigen is not identified.

The sequenced sample consisted of PBMCs. The source is a woman aged 40-49 years in good health and CMV-seronegative. The chain combines TRBV19 with TRBJ1-1; D not certain. CDR3 sequence (DNA): TGTGCCAGTAGTAGAGCCATGAACACTGAAGCTTTCTTT. This gives the protein CASSRAMNTEAFF.